This T cell receptor beta chain was captured by sequencing in a study of CD8 T cells in ankylosing spondylitis. Study-level points and caveats: Seemingly distinctive of ankylosing spondylitis blood was a TCR beta motif formed by eight highly homologous variants.

This clonotype was seen at least ten times. Its antigen is not identified. Making the TCR beta libraries involved quantitative 5'-RACE with molecular barcodes. MiXCR, run by TCRdb on the 5' RACE reads, gives a single entry per CDR3 protein. The table shows fewer than 550,000 distinct CDR3 sequences, with approximately 5% occurring only once. The source is a male donor with ankylosing spondylitis. The source material was blood, either unsorted or a sorted T cell fraction (not recorded which).

The CDR3 coding sequence is TGTGCCAGCAGCTTGAGTCGGGGGATAACCTATAATTCACCCCTCCACTTT. Translation: CASSLSRGITYNSPLHF. The chain recombines TRBV11-2 with TRBJ1-6; perhaps TRBD1 as D (5 bases). Trimming removed 3 bases from V and 2 bases from J, with 14 bases in between. Germline loops: CDR1 SGHAT, CDR2 FQNNGV. This CDR3 has 17 amino acids.